The text below deals with one T cell receptor beta chain. Its antigen is unidentified. This entry belongs to a study of cytomegalovirus exposure and HLA in healthy donors. Study results and caveats: Reports indicate that TCR beta sequences accurately predicted the HLA-A and HLA-B alleles of most subjects.

Amplification used 60 Vbeta primers and 13 Jbeta primers. Generated by immunoSEQ multiplex PCR, the TCRdb table keeps only in-frame clones and is missing some. This table holds about 150,000 clones, approximately 80% found once. Donors likely had unrecorded immune exposures despite being nominally healthy when sampled. The V and J ends lost 3 bases and 4 bases, in that order; junction bases with no gene match: 8. This CDR3 comprises 17 residues. From germline, CDR1 is LNHDA and CDR2 SQIVND (reference sequence). The sequenced sample consisted of PBMCs. The sequence came from a male donor in good health and CMV-seronegative. This sequence joins TRBV19 and TRBJ2-7, with 14 bases matching TRBD2. The CDR3 DNA is TGTGCCAGTAGTATCGGGGGGACTAGCGGGGGTACTTACGAGCAGTACTTC. Its protein is CASSIGGTSGGTYEQYF.